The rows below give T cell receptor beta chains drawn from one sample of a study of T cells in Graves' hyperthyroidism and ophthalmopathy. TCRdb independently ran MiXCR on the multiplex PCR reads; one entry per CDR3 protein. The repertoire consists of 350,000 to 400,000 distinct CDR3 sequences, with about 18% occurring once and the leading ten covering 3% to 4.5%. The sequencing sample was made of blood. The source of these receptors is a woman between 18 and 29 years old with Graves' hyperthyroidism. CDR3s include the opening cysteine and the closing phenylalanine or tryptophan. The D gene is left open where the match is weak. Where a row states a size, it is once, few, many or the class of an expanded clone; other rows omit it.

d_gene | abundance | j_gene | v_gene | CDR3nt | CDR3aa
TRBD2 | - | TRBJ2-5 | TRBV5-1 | TGCGCCAGCAGCCTGGGGACTAGCGGGGTACAAGAGACCCAGTACTTC | CASSLGTSGVQETQYF
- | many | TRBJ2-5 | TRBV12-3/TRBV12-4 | TGTGCCAGCAGTTTAGGGCAGAGACAAGAGACCCAGTACTTC | CASSLGQRQETQYF
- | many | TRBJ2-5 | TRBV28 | TGTGCCAGCAGTTTAGTAGCGACAGTTAAAGAGACCCAGTACTTC | CASSLVATVKETQYF
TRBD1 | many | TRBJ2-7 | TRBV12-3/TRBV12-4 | TGTGCCAGCAGCCCCAGGGGGCTTTCCTACGAGCAGTACTTC | CASSPRGLSYEQYF
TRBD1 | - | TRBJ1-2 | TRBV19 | TGTGCCAGTAAGGGGCAGGGGGTATCGGATGGCTACACCTTC | CASKGQGVSDGYTF
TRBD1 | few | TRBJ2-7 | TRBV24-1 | TGTGCCACCAGTGATACAGGGGGGAGCTCCTACGAGCAGTACTTC | CATSDTGGSSYEQYF
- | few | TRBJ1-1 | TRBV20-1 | TGCAGTTTACCTCAGCGATACACTGAAGCTTTCTTT | CSLPQRYTEAFF
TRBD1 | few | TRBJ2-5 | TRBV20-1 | TGCAGTGCTAGACAAACCACAGGGGGCGAAGAGACCCAGTACTTC | CSARQTTGGEETQYF
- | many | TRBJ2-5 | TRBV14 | TGTGCCAGCAGCCAATTGGGGCAAGAGACCCAGTACTTC | CASSQLGQETQYF
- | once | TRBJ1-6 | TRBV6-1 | TGTGCCAGCCGGGGGGGGGTGGAGAATTCACCCCTCCACTTT | CASRGGVENSPLHF
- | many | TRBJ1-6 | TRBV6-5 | TGTGCCAGCAGTTACAGAAGGACAGATTCACCCCTCCACTTT | CASSYRRTDSPLHF
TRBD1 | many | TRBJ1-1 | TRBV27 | TGTGCCAGCAGTCACTTCGGGGGGACAGGGGGCCGATGGGGCACTGAAGCTTTCTTT | CASSHFGGTGGRWGTEAFF
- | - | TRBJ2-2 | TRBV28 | TGTGCCAGCAGTTTTTGGCTCCTGAACACCGGGGAGCTGTTTTTT | CASSFWLLNTGELFF
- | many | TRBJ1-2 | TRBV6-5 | TGTGCCAGCAGTTACTCCACAGACAGCAACTATGGCTACACCTTC | CASSYSTDSNYGYTF
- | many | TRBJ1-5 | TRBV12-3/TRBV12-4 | TGTGCCAGCGGCTTGCAGGGCAGCAATCAGCCCCAGCATTTT | CASGLQGSNQPQHF
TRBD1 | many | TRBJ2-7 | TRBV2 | TGTGCCAGCAGTGTCTTCGAGACAGGGGCCTACGAGCAGTACTTC | CASSVFETGAYEQYF
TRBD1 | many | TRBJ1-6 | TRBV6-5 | TGTGCCAGCAGTTACTCGAACGTCCACAGGGGTTATTCACCCCTCCACTTT | CASSYSNVHRGYSPLHF
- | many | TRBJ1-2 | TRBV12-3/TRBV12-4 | TGTGCCAGCACCCGTCAGGGTCTCGGCTACACCTTC | CASTRQGLGYTF
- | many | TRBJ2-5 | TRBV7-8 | TGTGCCAGCAGCTTAGGACAGGCACAGTACTTC | CASSLGQAQYF
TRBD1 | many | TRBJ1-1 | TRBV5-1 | TGCGCCAGCAGCTTGTCAGGGGGGATCACTGAAGCTTTCTTT | CASSLSGGITEAFF
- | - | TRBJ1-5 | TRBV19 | TGTGCCAGTAGTAAAGGCATACAGGGATTTCAGCCCCAGCATTTT | CASSKGIQGFQPQHF
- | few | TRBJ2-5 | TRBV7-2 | TGTGCCAGCAGCTTTGGGGGGACGGACCAAGAGACCCAGTACTTC | CASSFGGTDQETQYF
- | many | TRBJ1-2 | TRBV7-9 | TGTGCCAGCAGTCAACCGGGACCGGCGGCTGGCTACACCTTC | CASSQPGPAAGYTF
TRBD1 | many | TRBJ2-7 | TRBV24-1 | TGTGCCACCAGTGATACCGGGACAGGGGGCTTCGACGAGCAGTACTTC | CATSDTGTGGFDEQYF
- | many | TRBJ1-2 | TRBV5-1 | TGCGCCAGCAGCCTTACTTGGGGAGATGGCTACACCTTC | CASSLTWGDGYTF
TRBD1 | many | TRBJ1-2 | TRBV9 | TGTGCCAGCAGTGTAAAGGGGACAGACCATGGCTACACCTTC | CASSVKGTDHGYTF
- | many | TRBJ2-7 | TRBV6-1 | TGTGCCAGCAGGTCCGCGTGGGGAATGTTTTACGAGCAGTACTTC | CASRSAWGMFYEQYF
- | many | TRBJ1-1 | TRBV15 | TGTGCCACCAGCAGAGAAGTCAGATTGAACACTGAAGCTTTCTTT | CATSREVRLNTEAFF
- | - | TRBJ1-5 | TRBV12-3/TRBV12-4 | TGTGCCAGCCGGTCCCGAGGGGGGTGGCAGCCCCAGCATTTT | CASRSRGGWQPQHF
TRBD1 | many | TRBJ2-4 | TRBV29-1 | TGCAGCGTTGTTGTCCCAGGGGGCCCAAACATTCAGTACTTC | CSVVVPGGPNIQYF
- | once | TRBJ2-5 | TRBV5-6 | TGTGCCAGCAGCTTGGGCCCAGGACTTCAAGAGACCCAGTACTTC | CASSLGPGLQETQYF
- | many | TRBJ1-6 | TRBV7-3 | TGTGCCAGCAGCTTAATGGGCCCTTTAGCCTCACCCCTCCACTTT | CASSLMGPLASPLHF
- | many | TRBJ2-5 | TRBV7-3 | TGTGCCAGCAGTCGGAAGGGGTTCGGGGAGACCCAGTACTTC | CASSRKGFGETQYF
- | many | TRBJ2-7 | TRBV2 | TGTGCCAGCAGTGAGTTACTGGCGGGGACCACCTACGAGCAGTACTTC | CASSELLAGTTYEQYF
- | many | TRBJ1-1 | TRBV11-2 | TGTGCCAGCAGCAGCTCGCAGGCGGGCACTGAAGCTTTCTTT | CASSSSQAGTEAFF
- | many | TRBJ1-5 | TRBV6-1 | TGTGCCAGCAGACTAAATAGCAATCAGCCCCAGCATTTT | CASRLNSNQPQHF
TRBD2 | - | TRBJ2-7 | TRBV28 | TGTGCCAGCAGTCCGGGGGGGGACCCCTCCTACGAGCAGTACTTC | CASSPGGDPSYEQYF
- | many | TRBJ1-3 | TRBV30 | TGTGCCTGGAGCACATCCTTCTCTGGAAACACCATATATTTT | CAWSTSFSGNTIYF
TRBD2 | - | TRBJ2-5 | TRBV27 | TGTGCCAGCAGTTTTTCTAGCGGGGGGACCCAGTACTTC | CASSFSSGGTQYF
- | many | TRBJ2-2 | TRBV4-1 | TGCGCCAGCAGCCAAGTTAGGACCGGGGAGCACTTGGAGCTGTTTTTT | CASSQVRTGEHLELFF
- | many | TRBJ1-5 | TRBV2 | TGTGCCAGCAGTGGGGCAGGGGCTAGCAATCAGCCCCAGCATTTT | CASSGAGASNQPQHF
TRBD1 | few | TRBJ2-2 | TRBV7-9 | TGTGCCAGCAGGACAGGGATTGCAGGCACCGGGGAGCTGTTTTTT | CASRTGIAGTGELFF
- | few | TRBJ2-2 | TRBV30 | TGTGCCTGGACCCCGGACAGTACGAACACCGGGGAGCTGGTTTTT | CAWTPDSTNTGELVF
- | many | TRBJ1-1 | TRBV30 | TGTGCCTGGGCCAGACAGCAGAACACTGAAGCTTTCTTT | CAWARQQNTEAFF
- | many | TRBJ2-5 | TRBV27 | TGTGCCAGCAGCACTCCCGACAGGTCCCAAGAGACCCAGTACTTC | CASSTPDRSQETQYF
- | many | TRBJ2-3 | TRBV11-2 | TGTGCCAGCAGCTTAGTGATCTTTTATACGCAGTATTTT | CASSLVIFYTQYF
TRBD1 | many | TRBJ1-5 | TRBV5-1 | TGCGCCAGCAGCATCACAGGGGGCAGCAATCAGCCCCAGCATTTT | CASSITGGSNQPQHF
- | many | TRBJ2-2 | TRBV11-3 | TGTGCCAGCAGCTTAAAATTTGGCGGGGAGCTGTTTTTT | CASSLKFGGELFF
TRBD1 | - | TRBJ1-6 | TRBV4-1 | TGCGCCAGCAGGCACTATACAGGGGGCTATAATTCACCCCTCCACTTT | CASRHYTGGYNSPLHF